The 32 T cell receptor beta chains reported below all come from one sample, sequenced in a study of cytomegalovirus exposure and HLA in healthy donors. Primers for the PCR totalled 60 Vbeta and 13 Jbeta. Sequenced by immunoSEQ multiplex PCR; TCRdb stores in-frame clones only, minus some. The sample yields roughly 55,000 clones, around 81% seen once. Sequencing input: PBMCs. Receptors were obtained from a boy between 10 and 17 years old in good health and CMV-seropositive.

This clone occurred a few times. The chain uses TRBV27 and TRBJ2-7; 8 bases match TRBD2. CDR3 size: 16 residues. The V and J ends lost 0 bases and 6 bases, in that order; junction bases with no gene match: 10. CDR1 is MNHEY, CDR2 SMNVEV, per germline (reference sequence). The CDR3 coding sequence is TGTGCCAGCAGTTTATCTCCAAACGGGGGGGCCGCCGAGCAGTACTTC. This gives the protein CASSLSPNGGAAEQYF.

The CDR3 DNA sequence: TGCAGCGTAAGGACAGGGGGCAATTACGAGCAGTACTTC. Translated, it gives CSVRTGGNYEQYF. The V and J genes are TRBV29-1 and TRBJ2-7; 11 bases match TRBD1. Germline CDR1 and CDR2: SQVTM and ANQGSEA. The CDR3 totals 13 residues. The ends lost 6 bases at V and 4 bases at J; junction bases unmatched: 5.

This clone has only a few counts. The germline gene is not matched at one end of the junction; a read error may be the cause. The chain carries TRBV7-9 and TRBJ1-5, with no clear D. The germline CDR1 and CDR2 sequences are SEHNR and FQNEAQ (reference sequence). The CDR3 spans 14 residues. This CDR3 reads CSSSHWSGEQPQHF. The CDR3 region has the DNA TGTTCCAGCAGCCATTGGAGCGGAGAGCAGCCCCAGCATTTT.

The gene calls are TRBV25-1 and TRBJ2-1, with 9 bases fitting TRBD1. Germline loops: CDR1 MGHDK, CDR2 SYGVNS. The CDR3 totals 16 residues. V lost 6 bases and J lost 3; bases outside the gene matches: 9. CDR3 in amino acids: CASSGDRDRDYNEQFF. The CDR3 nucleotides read TGTGCCAGCAGCGGGGACCGGGACAGGGACTACAATGAGCAGTTCTTC.

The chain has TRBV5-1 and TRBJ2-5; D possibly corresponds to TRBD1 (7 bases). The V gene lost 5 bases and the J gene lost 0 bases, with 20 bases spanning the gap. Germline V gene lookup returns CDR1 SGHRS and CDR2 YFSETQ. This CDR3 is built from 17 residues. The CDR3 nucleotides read TGCGCCAGCAGACAAACCAGGGGGGAACGGTACCAAGAGACCCAGTACTTC. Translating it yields CASRQTRGERYQETQYF.

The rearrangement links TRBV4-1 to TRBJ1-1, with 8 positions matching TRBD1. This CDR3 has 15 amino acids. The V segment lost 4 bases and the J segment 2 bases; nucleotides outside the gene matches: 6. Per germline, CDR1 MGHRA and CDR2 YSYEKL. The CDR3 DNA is TGCGCCAGCAGCCTCAAACAGGGGGATAACACTGAAGCTTTCTTT. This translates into CASSLKQGDNTEAFF.

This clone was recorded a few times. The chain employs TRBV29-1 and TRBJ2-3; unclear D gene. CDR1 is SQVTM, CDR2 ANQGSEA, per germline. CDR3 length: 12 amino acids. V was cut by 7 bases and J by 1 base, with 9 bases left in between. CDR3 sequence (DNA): TGCAGCGCTTTCGGTGGCACAGATACGCAGTATTTT. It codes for CSAFGGTDTQYF.

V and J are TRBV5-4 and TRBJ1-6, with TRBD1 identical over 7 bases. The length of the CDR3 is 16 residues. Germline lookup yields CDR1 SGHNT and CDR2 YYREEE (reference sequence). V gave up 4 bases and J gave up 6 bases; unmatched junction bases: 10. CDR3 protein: CASSGYSGTVNSPLHF. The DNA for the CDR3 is TGTGCCAGCAGCGGTTATTCCGGGACAGTTAATTCACCCCTCCACTTT.

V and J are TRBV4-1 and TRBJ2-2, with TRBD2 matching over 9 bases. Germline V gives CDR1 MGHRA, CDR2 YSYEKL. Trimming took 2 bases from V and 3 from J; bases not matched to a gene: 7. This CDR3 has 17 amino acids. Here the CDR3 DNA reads TGCGCCAGCAGCCAACTGCGAGCTAGCGGGGACACCGGGGAGCTGTTTTTT. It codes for CASSQLRASGDTGELFF.

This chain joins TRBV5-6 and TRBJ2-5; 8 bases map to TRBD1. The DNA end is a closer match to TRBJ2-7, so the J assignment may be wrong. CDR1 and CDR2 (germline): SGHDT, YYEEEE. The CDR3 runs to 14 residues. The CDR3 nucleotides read TGTGCCAGCAGCTACGGGACAGGTACCTACGAGCAGTACTTC. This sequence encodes CASSYGTGTYEQYF.

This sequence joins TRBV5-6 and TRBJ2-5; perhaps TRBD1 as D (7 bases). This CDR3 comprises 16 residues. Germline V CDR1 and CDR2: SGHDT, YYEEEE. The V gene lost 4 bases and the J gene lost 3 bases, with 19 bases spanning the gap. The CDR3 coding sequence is TGTGCCAGCAGCGCTACAGGGGAGGAGGGGGAAGAGACCCAGTACTTC. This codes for CASSATGEEGEETQYF.

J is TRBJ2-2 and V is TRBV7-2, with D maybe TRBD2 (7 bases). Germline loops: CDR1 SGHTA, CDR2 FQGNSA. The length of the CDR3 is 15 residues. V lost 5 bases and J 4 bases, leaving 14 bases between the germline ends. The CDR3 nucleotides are TGTGCCAGCAGCCACGGGGGGCCGGGCACCGGGGAGCTGTTTTTT. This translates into CASSHGGPGTGELFF.

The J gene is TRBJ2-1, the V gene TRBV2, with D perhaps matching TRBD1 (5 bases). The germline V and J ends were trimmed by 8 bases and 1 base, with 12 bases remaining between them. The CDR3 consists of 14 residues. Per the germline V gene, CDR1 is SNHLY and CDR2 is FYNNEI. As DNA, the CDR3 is TGTGCCAGCTCGAGCAGGGCATCCTACAATGAGCAGTTCTTC. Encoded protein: CASSSRASYNEQFF.

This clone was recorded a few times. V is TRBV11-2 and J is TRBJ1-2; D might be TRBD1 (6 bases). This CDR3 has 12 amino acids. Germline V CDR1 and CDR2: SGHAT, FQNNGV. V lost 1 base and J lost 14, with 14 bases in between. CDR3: CASSLGSTGPTF. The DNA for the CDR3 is TGTGCCAGCAGCTTAGGATCGACAGGTCCTACCTTC.

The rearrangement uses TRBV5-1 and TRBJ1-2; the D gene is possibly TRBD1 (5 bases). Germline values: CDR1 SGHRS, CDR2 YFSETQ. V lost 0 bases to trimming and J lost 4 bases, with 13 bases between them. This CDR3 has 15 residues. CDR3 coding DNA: TGCGCCAGCAGCTTGGTCGCAGGGACTCCCTATGGCTACACCTTC. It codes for CASSLVAGTPYGYTF.

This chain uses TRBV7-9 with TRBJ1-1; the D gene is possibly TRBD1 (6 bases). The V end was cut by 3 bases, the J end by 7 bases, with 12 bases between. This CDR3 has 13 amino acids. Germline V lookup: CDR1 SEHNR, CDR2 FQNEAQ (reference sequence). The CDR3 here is CASSLDSAIEAFF. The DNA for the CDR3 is TGTGCCAGCAGCTTGGACAGCGCCATTGAAGCTTTCTTT.

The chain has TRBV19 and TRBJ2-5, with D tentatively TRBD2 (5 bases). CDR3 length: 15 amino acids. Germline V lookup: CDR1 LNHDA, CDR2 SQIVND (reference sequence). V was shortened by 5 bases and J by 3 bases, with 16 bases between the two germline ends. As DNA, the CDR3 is TGTGCCAGTAGTTTAGCTCTAGCACGGGAAGAGACCCAGTACTTC. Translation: CASSLALAREETQYF.

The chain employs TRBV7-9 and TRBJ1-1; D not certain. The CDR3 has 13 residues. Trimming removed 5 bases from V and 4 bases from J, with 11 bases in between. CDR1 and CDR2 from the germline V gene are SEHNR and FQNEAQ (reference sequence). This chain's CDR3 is CASSPPAATEAFF. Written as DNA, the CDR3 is TGTGCCAGCAGCCCACCGGCGGCCACTGAAGCTTTCTTT.

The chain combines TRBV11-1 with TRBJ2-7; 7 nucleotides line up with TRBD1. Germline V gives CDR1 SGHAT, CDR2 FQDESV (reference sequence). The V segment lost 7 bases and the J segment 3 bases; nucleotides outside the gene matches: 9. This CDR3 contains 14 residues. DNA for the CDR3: TGTGCCAGCACCCCTAGACAGGGTTACTACGAGCAGTACTTC. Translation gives CASTPRQGYYEQYF.

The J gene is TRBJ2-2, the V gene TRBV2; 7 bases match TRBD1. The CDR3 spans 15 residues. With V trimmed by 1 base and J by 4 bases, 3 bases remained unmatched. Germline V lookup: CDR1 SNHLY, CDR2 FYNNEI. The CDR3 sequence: CASSEEGASTGELFF. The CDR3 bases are TGTGCCAGCAGTGAAGAGGGGGCCAGCACCGGGGAGCTGTTTTTT.

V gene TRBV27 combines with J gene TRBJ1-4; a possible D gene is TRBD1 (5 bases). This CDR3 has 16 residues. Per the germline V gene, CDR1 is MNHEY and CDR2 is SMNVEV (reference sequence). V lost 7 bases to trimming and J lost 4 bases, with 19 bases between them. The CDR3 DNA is TGTGCCAGCAAGAACAGGCCCATTAAAAATAATGAAAAACTGTTTTTT. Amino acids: CASKNRPIKNNEKLFF.

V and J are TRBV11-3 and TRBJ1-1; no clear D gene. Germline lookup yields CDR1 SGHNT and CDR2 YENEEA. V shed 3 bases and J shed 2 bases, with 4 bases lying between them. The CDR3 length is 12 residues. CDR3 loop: CASSFSNTEAFF. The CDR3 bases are TGTGCCAGCAGCTTTTCTAACACTGAAGCTTTCTTT.

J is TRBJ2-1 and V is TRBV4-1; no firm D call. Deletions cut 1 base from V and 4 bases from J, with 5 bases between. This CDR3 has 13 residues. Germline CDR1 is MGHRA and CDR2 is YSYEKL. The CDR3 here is CASSQVRYNEQFF. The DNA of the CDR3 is TGCGCCAGCAGCCAAGTGAGATACAATGAGCAGTTCTTC.

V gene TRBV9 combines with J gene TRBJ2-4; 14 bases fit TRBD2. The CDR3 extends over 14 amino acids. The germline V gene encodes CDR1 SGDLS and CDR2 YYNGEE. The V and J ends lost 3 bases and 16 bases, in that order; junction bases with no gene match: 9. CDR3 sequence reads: CASSATSGGAGQYF. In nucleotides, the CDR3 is TGTGCCAGCAGCGCGACTAGCGGGGGGGCAGGGCAATACTTC.

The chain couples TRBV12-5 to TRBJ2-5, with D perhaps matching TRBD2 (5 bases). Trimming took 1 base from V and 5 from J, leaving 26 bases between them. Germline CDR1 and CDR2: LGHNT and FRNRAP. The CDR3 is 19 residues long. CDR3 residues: CASGLGFGAARDEDETQYF. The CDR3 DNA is TGTGCTAGTGGTTTGGGTTTCGGAGCGGCAAGGGATGAAGACGAGACCCAGTACTTC. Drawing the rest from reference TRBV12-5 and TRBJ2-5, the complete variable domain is DARVTQTPRHKVTEMGQEVTMRCQPILGHNTVFWYRQTMMQGLELLAYFRNRAPLDDSGMPKDRFSAEMPDATLATLKIQPSEPRDSAVYFCASGLGFGAARDEDETQYFGPGTRLLVL.

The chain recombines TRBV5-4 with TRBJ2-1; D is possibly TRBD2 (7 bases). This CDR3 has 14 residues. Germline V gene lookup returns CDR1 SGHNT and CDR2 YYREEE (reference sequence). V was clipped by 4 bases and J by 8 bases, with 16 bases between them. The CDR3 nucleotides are TGTGCCAGCAGCGGCCCGAGGGGGGGGGATGAGCAGTTCTTC. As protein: CASSGPRGGDEQFF.

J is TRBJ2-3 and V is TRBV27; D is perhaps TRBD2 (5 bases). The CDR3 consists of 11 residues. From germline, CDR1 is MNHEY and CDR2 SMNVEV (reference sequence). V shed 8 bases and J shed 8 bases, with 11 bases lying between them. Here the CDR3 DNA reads TGTGCCAGCGATGGAGGAGGTACGCAGTATTTT. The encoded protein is CASDGGGTQYF.

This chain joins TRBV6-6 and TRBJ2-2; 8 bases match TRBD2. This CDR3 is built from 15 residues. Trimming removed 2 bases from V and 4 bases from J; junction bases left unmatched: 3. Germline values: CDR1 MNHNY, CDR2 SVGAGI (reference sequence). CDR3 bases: TGTGCCAGCAGTTACACGGCGGGGGGCACCGGGGAGCTGTTTTTT. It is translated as CASSYTAGGTGELFF.

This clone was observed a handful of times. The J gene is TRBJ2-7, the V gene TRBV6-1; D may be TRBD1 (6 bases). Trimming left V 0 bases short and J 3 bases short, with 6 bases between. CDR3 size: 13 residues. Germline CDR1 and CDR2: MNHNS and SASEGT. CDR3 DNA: TGTGCCAGCAGTGAAGCGGACAGCTACGAGCAGTACTTC. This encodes CASSEADSYEQYF.

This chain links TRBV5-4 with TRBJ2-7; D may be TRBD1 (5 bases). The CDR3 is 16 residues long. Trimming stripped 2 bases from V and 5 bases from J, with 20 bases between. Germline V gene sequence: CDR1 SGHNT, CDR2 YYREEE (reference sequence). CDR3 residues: CASSLMSWQGGNEQYF. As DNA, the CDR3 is TGTGCCAGCAGCTTAATGTCCTGGCAGGGTGGTAACGAGCAGTACTTC.

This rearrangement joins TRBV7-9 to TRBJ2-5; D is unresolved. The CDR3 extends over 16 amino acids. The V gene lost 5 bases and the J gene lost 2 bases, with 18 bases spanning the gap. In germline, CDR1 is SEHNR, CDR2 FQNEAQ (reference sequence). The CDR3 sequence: CASSLRRIGAQETQYF. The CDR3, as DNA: TGTGCCAGCAGCCTACGCAGAATCGGAGCACAAGAGACCCAGTACTTC.

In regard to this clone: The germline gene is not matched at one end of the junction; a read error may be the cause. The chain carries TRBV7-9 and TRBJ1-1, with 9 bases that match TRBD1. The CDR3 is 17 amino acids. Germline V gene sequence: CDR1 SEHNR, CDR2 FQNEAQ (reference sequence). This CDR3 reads CSSRRQPPGQGLGEAFF. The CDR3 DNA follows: TGTTCCAGCAGAAGACAACCACCGGGACAGGGTTTAGGTGAAGCTTTCTTT.